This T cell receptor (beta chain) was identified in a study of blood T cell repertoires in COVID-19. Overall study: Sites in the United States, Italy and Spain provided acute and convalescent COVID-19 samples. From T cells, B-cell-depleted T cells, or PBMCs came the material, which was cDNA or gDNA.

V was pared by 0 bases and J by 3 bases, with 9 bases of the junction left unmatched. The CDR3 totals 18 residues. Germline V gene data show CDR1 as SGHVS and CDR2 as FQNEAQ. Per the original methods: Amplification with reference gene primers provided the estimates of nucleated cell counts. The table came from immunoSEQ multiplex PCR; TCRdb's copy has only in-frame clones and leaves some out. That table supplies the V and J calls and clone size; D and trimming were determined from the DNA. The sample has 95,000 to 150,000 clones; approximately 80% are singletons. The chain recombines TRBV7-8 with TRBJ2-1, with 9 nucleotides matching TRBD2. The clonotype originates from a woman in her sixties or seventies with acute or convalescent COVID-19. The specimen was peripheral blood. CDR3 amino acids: CASSLARVAGAIYNEQFF. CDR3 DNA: TGTGCCAGCAGCTTAGCGCGGGTAGCGGGGGCCATCTACAATGAGCAGTTCTTC.